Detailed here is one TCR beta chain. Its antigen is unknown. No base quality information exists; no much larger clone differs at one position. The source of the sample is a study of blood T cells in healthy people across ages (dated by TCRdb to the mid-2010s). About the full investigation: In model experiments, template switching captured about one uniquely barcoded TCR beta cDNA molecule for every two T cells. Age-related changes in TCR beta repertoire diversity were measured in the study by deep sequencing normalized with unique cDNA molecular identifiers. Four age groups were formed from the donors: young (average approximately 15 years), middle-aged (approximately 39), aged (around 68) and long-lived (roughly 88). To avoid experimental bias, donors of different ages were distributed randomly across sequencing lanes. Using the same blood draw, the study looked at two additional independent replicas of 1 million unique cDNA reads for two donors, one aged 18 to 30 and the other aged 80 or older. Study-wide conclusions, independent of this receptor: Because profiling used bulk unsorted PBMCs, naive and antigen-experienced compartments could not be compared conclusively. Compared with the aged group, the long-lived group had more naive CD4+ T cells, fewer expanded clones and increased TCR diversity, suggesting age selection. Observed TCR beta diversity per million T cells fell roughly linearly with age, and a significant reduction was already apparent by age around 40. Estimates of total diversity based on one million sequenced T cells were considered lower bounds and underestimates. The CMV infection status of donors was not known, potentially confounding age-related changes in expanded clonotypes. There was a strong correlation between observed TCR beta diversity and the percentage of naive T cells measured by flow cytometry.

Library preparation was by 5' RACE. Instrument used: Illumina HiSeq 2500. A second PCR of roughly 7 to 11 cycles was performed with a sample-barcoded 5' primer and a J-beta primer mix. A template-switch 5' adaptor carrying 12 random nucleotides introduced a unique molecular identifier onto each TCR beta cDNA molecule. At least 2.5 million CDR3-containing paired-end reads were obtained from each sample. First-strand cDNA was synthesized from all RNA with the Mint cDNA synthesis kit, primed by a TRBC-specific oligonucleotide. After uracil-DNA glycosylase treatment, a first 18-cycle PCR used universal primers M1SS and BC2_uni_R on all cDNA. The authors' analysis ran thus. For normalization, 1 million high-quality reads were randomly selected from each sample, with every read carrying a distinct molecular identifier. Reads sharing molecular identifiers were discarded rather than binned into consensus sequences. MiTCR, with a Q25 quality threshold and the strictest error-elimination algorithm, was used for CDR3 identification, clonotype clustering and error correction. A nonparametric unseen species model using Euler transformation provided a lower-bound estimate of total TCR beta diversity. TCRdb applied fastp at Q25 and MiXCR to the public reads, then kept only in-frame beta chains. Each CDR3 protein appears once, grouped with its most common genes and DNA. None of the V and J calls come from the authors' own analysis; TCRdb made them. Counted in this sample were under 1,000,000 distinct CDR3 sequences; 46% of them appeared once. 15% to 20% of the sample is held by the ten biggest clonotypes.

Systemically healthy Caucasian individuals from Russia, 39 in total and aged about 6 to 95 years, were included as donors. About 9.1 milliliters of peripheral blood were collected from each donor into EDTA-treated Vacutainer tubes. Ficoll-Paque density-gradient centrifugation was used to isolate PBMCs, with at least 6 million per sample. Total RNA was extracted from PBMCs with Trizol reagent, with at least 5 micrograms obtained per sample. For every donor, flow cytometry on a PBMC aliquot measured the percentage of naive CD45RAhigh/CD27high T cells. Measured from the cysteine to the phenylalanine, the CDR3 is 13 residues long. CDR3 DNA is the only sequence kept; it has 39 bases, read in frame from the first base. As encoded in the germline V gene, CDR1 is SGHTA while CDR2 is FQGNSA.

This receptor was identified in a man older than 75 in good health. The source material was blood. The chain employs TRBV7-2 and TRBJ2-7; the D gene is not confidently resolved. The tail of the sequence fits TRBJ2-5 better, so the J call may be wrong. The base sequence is TGTGCCAGCAGCTTCTCCTATGGGGAGACCCAGTACTTC. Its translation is CASSFSYGETQYF.